The rows below give T cell receptor beta chains drawn from one sample of a study of shared clonotypes between healthy human individuals. Measured with immunoSEQ multiplex PCR; TCRdb has only the in-frame clones, and not every one. Of some 1.5 million clones in the sample, 98% were seen once. The material sequenced was naive CD4+ T cells sorted from blood. These receptors all stem from a man aged 25-40 years in good health. CDR3s include the opening cysteine and the closing phenylalanine or tryptophan. A D gene is named only where the DNA matches it firmly. Expanded clones get a size class; other rows say once, few or many, or leave the size out.

- | TRBJ1-1 | TRBV9 | - | CASSVDGRAEAFF | TGTGCCAGCAGCGTAGACGGGAGGGCCGAAGCTTTCTTT
- | TRBJ2-7 | TRBV5-6 | - | CASSLEVNSYEQYF | TGTGCCAGCAGCTTGGAGGTGAACTCCTACGAGCAGTACTTC
TRBD1 | TRBJ2-3 | TRBV5-4 | - | CASSRDAGGRTDTQYF | TGTGCCAGCAGCCGTGACGCAGGGGGTCGCACAGATACGCAGTATTTT
TRBD2 | TRBJ2-2 | TRBV2 | once | CASRRLAANTGELFF | TGTGCCAGCAGGAGGCTAGCGGCGAACACCGGGGAGCTGTTTTTT
- | TRBJ1-4 | TRBV19 | - | CASSIFFGQPSNEKLFF | TGTGCCAGTAGTATATTCTTCGGACAGCCCTCGAATGAAAAACTGTTTTTT
- | TRBJ2-7 | TRBV4-3 | - | CASSQDLRDYEQYF | TGCGCCAGCAGCCAAGATCTACGCGACTACGAGCAGTACTTC
- | TRBJ2-6 | TRBV5-1 | - | CASVSVSSGANVLTF | TGCGCCAGCGTATCGGTTAGCTCTGGGGCCAACGTCCTGACTTTC
- | TRBJ2-7 | TRBV29-1 | - | CSVESRETYEQYF | TGCAGCGTTGAGAGCAGGGAGACCTACGAGCAGTACTTC
- | TRBJ2-1 | TRBV5-4 | - | CASSISSYNEQFF | TGTGCCAGCAGCATAAGCTCCTACAATGAGCAGTTCTTC
- | TRBJ2-6 | TRBV9 | once | CASSVGIAGTTLSSGANVLTF | TGTGCCAGCAGCGTAGGGATCGCAGGGACCACGTTAAGCTCTGGGGCCAACGTCCTGACTTTC